One T cell receptor (beta chain) is described in this entry. As yet, its antigen is unknown. The data stem from a study of regulatory T cells in long-lasting Graves disease. Notes on the study in general: Persistent disease was associated with favored TRBV28 usage and with favored use of TRBJ1-2 and TRBJ2-5.

For TCR beta, libraries came from iRepertoire HTBI primers and Arm-PCR of CDR3 regions. TCRdb re-analysed the multiplex PCR reads in MiXCR, keeping a single row per CDR3 protein. The data contain 450,000 or so distinct CDR3 sequences, roughly 22% of them singletons. Time point meaning: persistent/refractory GD, antithyroid drugs over 5 years with positive TRAb. Making the TCR library involved RNA that had been extracted from PBMCs. The germline V gene has CDR1 SGHTA and CDR2 FQGNSA. The CDR3 is 15 amino acids. J gave up 9 bases and V 5 bases, and 13 bases lay outside the gene matches. This clonotype originated in a female donor with Graves disease. This material consisted of peripheral blood mononuclear cells (PBMCs), taken when the disease was refractory, from a patient treated with antithyroid drugs. This chain uses TRBV7-2 with TRBJ2-3; 8 nucleotides align to TRBD1. This CDR3 reads CASSPTRTGRSTQYF. Here the CDR3 DNA reads TGTGCCAGCAGCCCCACTCGGACAGGGCGGTCCACGCAGTATTTT.